Shown below are 27 T cell receptor beta chains from a single sample sequenced in a study of technical replicates of blood from a handful of donors. Repertoires were generated with immunoSEQ multiplex PCR, while TCRdb's copy carries only in-frame clones and drops some. Of roughly 66,000 clones in the sample, approximately 83% were seen once. The sample was PBMCs. The receptors originated from a human donor in good health. Some clones in this sample may be carry-over from other donors' samples.

V and J are TRBV6-5 and TRBJ1-1, with D unresolved. Per the germline V gene, CDR1 is MNHEY and CDR2 is SVGAGI. The V end lost 5 bases, the J end lost 8 bases, and 9 bases lay between the germline ends. The CDR3 is 11 residues long. CDR3 amino acids: CASSIGLEAFF. The CDR3 DNA follows: TGTGCCAGCAGTATTGGACTGGAAGCTTTCTTT.

This sequence joins TRBV7-8 and TRBJ2-1, with TRBD2 matching over 7 bases. This CDR3 is 15 amino acids long. Germline CDR1 reads SGHVS; CDR2 reads FQNEAQ. Trimming cost V 6 bases and J 7 bases; bases outside gene matches: 12. The DNA for the CDR3 is TGTGCCAGCAGGGGTGGGCGGGAGAGGGTAAATGAGCAGTTCTTC. Residues: CASRGGRERVNEQFF. The whole variable domain, filled in from reference TRBV7-8 and TRBJ2-1, reads GAGVSQSPRYKVAKRGQDVALRCDPISGHVSLFWYQQALGQGPEFLTYFQNEAQLDKSGLPSDRFFAERPEGSVSTLKIQRTQQEDSAVYLCASRGGRERVNEQFFGPGTRLTVL.

This clone is large within its sample. The chain recombines TRBV7-9 with TRBJ1-6, with a possible D match to TRBD1 (6 bases). V was trimmed by 7 bases and J by 7 bases, leaving 20 bases between them. Germline V CDR1 and CDR2: SEHNR, FQNEAQ (reference sequence). The CDR3 extends over 16 amino acids. CDR3 DNA sequence: TGTGCCAGCACCTTCAGCAGGGGTATAGACAATTCACCCCTCCACTTT. It is translated as CASTFSRGIDNSPLHF.

The rearrangement joins TRBV30 to TRBJ2-5; TRBD1 is a possible D gene (5 bases). Trimming pared 0 bases from V and 7 bases from J, leaving 12 bases between. The CDR3 has 13 amino acids. Looked up from germline, CDR1 is GTSNPN and CDR2 is SVGIG (reference sequence). Here the CDR3 DNA reads TGTGCCTGGAGTGTGGCAGGGTGGGGGACCCAGTACTTC. Amino acid sequence: CAWSVAGWGTQYF. The full variable domain, completed using reference TRBV30 and TRBJ2-5, is SQTIHQWPATLVQPVGSPLSLECTVEGTSNPNLYWYRQAAGRGLQLLFYSVGIGQISSEVPQNLSASRPQDRQFILSSKKLLLSDSGFYLCAWSVAGWGTQYFGPGTRLLVL.

This sequence joins TRBV4-3 and TRBJ2-2; possible D gene TRBD1, 6 bases. This CDR3 has 16 residues. The ends were cut back, 0 bases at V and 5 bases at J, with 13 bases in the middle. CDR1 and CDR2 (germline): LGHNA, YSLEER. The DNA of the CDR3 is TGCGCCAGCAGCCAAGAGGGAACAGGGTGGACCGGGGAGCTGTTTTTT. Amino acids: CASSQEGTGWTGELFF.

The rearrangement joins TRBV5-1 to TRBJ2-7; perhaps TRBD1 as D (5 bases). Trimming cost V 0 bases and J 7 bases, with 17 bases left between them. The CDR3 extends over 15 amino acids. Germline-derived CDR1 and CDR2 are SGHRS and YFSETQ. The CDR3 DNA is TGCGCCAGCAGCTTGGGCCTTTTAAGGGGTGGAGAGCAGTACTTC. Its protein is CASSLGLLRGGEQYF.

The V call is TRBV30, the J call TRBJ2-1; 8 bases align to TRBD2. J was trimmed by 9 bases and V by 0 bases; bases with no gene match: 7. The CDR3 extends over 14 amino acids. Germline V gives CDR1 GTSNPN, CDR2 SVGIG (reference sequence). The DNA for the CDR3 is TGTGCCTGGAGTGTAAATAGCGGGATTGGTGAGCAGTTCTTC. Amino acids: CAWSVNSGIGEQFF.

The rearrangement joins TRBV15 to TRBJ2-7; 8 bases align to TRBD2. The CDR3 consists of 14 residues. CDR1 is LNHNV and CDR2 is YYDKDF in the germline V gene (reference sequence). Trimming took 3 bases from V and 4 from J; bases not matched to a gene: 5. The CDR3 region is CATSSPRGGYEQYF. CDR3 in DNA: TGTGCCACCAGCAGTCCCCGGGGGGGGTACGAGCAGTACTTC.

V usage is TRBV18 and J usage is TRBJ1-5, with D hard to call. Trimming removed 8 bases at V and 0 bases at J, with 14 bases between. The length of the CDR3 is 15 residues. The germline CDR1 and CDR2 sequences are KGHSH and LQKENI. CDR3 in amino acids: CASTEVGDSNQPQHF. The CDR3 DNA reads as TGTGCCAGCACCGAGGTCGGAGATAGCAATCAGCCCCAGCATTTT.

This clone has just one count. V gene TRBV7-3 combines with J gene TRBJ1-4; no definite D call. CDR3 length: 15 amino acids. Trimming removed 3 bases from V and 0 bases from J, with 8 bases in between. Per the germline V gene, CDR1 is SGHTA and CDR2 is FQGTGA. The CDR3: CASSLERATNEKLFF. In nucleotides, the CDR3 is TGTGCCAGCAGCTTGGAGAGAGCAACTAATGAAAAACTGTTTTTT.

The V call is TRBV5-1, the J call TRBJ1-1; TRBD1 aligns across 9 bases. Germline loops: CDR1 SGHRS, CDR2 YFSETQ. V lost 2 bases to trimming and J lost 3 bases; unmatched junction nucleotides: 8. CDR3 length: 16 residues. The CDR3 loop is CASSLTGGKIDTEAFF. CDR3 DNA: TGCGCCAGCAGCTTAACAGGGGGCAAGATCGACACTGAAGCTTTCTTT. Looking up the rest from reference TRBV5-1 and TRBJ1-1 gives the full variable domain: KAGVTQTPRYLIKTRGQQVTLSCSPISGHRSVSWYQQTPGQGLQFLFEYFSETQRNKGNFPGRFSGRQFSNSRSEMNVSTLELGDSALYLCASSLTGGKIDTEAFFGQGTRLTVV.

This clone appeared a single time. The chain has TRBV5-5 and TRBJ2-2; no definite D call. The germline gives CDR1 SGHKS, CDR2 YYEKEE (reference sequence). Trimming cost V 4 bases and J 4 bases, with 8 bases left between them. This CDR3 spans 13 amino acids. The DNA of the CDR3 is TGTGCCAGCAGCCCCACGGTCACCGGGGAGCTGTTTTTT. Translation: CASSPTVTGELFF. Combining the CDR3 with reference TRBV5-5 and TRBJ2-2 gives the whole variable domain DAGVTQSPTHLIKTRGQQVTLRCSPISGHKSVSWYQQVLGQGPQFIFQYYEKEERGRGNFPDRFSARQFPNYSSELNVNALLLGDSALYLCASSPTVTGELFFGEGSRLTVL.

The chain joins TRBV28 to TRBJ1-2, with TRBD1 identical over 9 bases. CDR3 size: 15 residues. Germline lookup yields CDR1 MDHEN and CDR2 SYDVKM. J was trimmed by 6 bases and V by 3 bases; bases with no gene match: 8. CDR3 bases: TGTGCCAGCAGTTTGGCCGGGACAGGGTCCCATGGCTACACCTTC. As protein: CASSLAGTGSHGYTF.

The V call is TRBV6-5, the J call TRBJ2-7, with 10 bases identical to TRBD1. V was clipped by 2 bases and J by 6 bases; unmatched bases: 7. Germline V gene lookup returns CDR1 MNHEY and CDR2 SVGAGI. The CDR3 extends over 15 amino acids. CDR3 sequence reads: CASSYSGTGEFEQYF. In DNA, the CDR3 is TGTGCCAGCAGTTACAGCGGGACAGGGGAGTTCGAGCAGTACTTC.

The chain joins TRBV2 to TRBJ2-1, with D possibly TRBD1 on 7 matching bases. This CDR3 contains 13 residues. Trimming cost V 2 bases and J 14 bases, with 16 bases left between them. The germline V gene encodes CDR1 SNHLY and CDR2 FYNNEI. CDR3 nucleotide sequence: TGTGCCAGCAGTGAATCTGACAGGGCGGGAAAGTTCTTC. As protein: CASSESDRAGKFF.

The rearrangement joins TRBV18 to TRBJ2-7; possible D gene TRBD1, 6 bases. V gave up 2 bases and J gave up 5 bases, with 13 bases separating them. Germline values: CDR1 KGHSH, CDR2 LQKENI. This CDR3 has 14 amino acids. CDR3 DNA sequence: TGTGCCAGCTCACCAAGTGCAGGGGCCGACGAGCAGTACTTC. This gives the protein CASSPSAGADEQYF.

J is TRBJ2-2 and V is TRBV7-6; D is perhaps TRBD1 (6 bases). The length of the CDR3 is 16 residues. V lost 5 bases, J lost 6 bases, and 19 bases lay in between. CDR1 and CDR2 from the germline V gene are SGHVS and FNYEAQ. CDR3 nucleotide sequence: TGTGCCAGCAGCCCGAGACAGGTTGAAGTGCCCGGGGAGCTGTTTTTT. It codes for CASSPRQVEVPGELFF. The whole variable domain, filled in from reference TRBV7-6 and TRBJ2-2, reads GAGVSQSPRYKVTKRGQDVALRCDPISGHVSLYWYRQALGQGPEFLTYFNYEAQQDKSGLPNDRFSAERPEGSISTLTIQRTEQRDSAMYRCASSPRQVEVPGELFFGEGSRLTVL.

This rearrangement joins TRBV6-6 to TRBJ2-7, with D perhaps TRBD2 (6 bases). V dropped 6 bases and J dropped 2 bases, with 14 bases sitting between them. CDR1 and CDR2 (germline): MNHNY, SVGAGI (reference sequence). The CDR3 is 14 amino acids. This CDR3 reads CASRGAGGTYEQYF. CDR3 sequence (DNA): TGTGCCAGCAGAGGGGCAGGAGGGACCTACGAGCAGTACTTC.

The V gene is TRBV5-4, the J gene TRBJ2-3, with TRBD2 matching 8 bases. This CDR3 is built from 15 residues. Germline CDR1 reads SGHNT; CDR2 reads YYREEE (reference sequence). V shed 1 base, J shed 3 bases, and the junction held 4 bases outside the gene matches. CDR3 nucleotide sequence: TGTGCCAGCAGCTTGTATGCGGGGGGAACAGATACGCAGTATTTT. Its protein is CASSLYAGGTDTQYF.

This rearrangement joins TRBV7-9 to TRBJ2-2; TRBD2 matches 8 bases. The V gene's germline CDR1 is SEHNR and CDR2 FQNEAQ (reference sequence). CDR3 length: 16 residues. V dropped 4 bases and J dropped 6; count of bases not matched to a gene: 10. The CDR3 protein is CASSSPGLVSAGELFF. CDR3 nucleotide sequence: TGTGCCAGCAGCTCACCGGGACTAGTGAGCGCCGGGGAGCTGTTTTTT.

The chain links TRBV7-3 to TRBJ2-1; 10 bases map to TRBD2. V lost 5 bases and J lost 2; bases outside the gene matches: 3. Per germline, CDR1 SGHTA and CDR2 FQGTGA. The CDR3 consists of 15 residues. DNA of the CDR3: TGTGCCAGCAGCGAACTAGCGGGGACCTACAATGAGCAGTTCTTC. The encoded protein is CASSELAGTYNEQFF.

This clone appeared a single time. The chain uses TRBV5-6 and TRBJ2-3; D perhaps matches TRBD2 (7 bases). Germline lookup yields CDR1 SGHDT and CDR2 YYEEEE. CDR3 size: 16 residues. Trimming removed 5 bases at V and 0 bases at J, with 16 bases between. This chain's CDR3 is CASRYGGPLSTDTQYF. CDR3 sequence (DNA): TGTGCCAGCAGGTACGGGGGGCCCTTAAGCACAGATACGCAGTATTTT.

The chain joins TRBV7-8 to TRBJ1-2; tentatively, D is TRBD1 (5 bases). Trimming cost V 1 base and J 7 bases, with 16 bases left between them. In germline, CDR1 is SGHVS, CDR2 FQNEAQ. There are 15 residues in the CDR3. CDR3 loop: CASSLGLRDRGGYTF. Written as DNA, the CDR3 is TGTGCCAGCAGCTTAGGTTTGAGAGATAGGGGTGGCTACACCTTC.

V and J are TRBV30 and TRBJ2-5; tentatively, D is TRBD2 (6 bases). V lost 2 bases and J 5 bases, leaving 21 bases between the germline ends. Germline CDR1 GTSNPN, CDR2 SVGIG (reference sequence). The CDR3 consists of 16 residues. CDR3 in DNA: TGTGCCTGGAGTCCGCTAGCGCCCCGTCTGTGGGAGACCCAGTACTTC. This sequence encodes CAWSPLAPRLWETQYF.

This clone came up once. The CDR3 DNA reads TGTGCCAGTAGATCAACGGACAGTAACTATGGCTACACCTTC. Amino acid sequence: CASRSTDSNYGYTF. The V call is TRBV19, the J call TRBJ1-2; tentative D call: TRBD1 (6 bases). Between the trimmed V and J ends, which lost 6 bases and 1 base, there was a span of 12 bases. The CDR3 runs to 14 residues. Germline loops: CDR1 LNHDA, CDR2 SQIVND (reference sequence).

Remarks on this clone: At the DNA level, this CDR3 is encoded by other sequences in the same sample as well. The rearrangement uses TRBV28 and TRBJ2-7; D is possibly TRBD2 (5 bases). The CDR3 totals 13 residues. V gave up 3 bases and J gave up 0 bases, with 6 bases separating them. Germline lookup yields CDR1 MDHEN and CDR2 SYDVKM. Here the CDR3 DNA reads TGTGCCAGCAGTTTGGGGAGCTCCTACGAGCAGTACTTC. Translating it yields CASSLGSSYEQYF.

The sample holds one count of this clone. The DNA of the CDR3 is TGTGCCAGCAGACCAGTGGAGGGTTCGGCTTTCTTT. Its translation: CASRPVEGSAFF. V is TRBV9 and J is TRBJ1-1; D is undetermined. CDR1 is SGDLS, CDR2 YYNGEE, per germline. V was shortened by 5 bases and J by 11 bases, with 16 bases between the two germline ends. CDR3 length: 12 amino acids.